Presented here are 32 T cell receptor beta chains from one specimen sequenced in a study of human T cells and chemical hapten exposure. Sample time point: patch test 1, 2 weeks after DPC sensitization. Treatment meaning: therapeutic diphenylcyclopropenone sensitization with weekly scalp DPC. TCRdb fed the RACE reads into MiXCR, producing one record per CDR3 protein. The data contain under 450,000 distinct CDR3 sequences, around 4.8% of them singletons. The source material was whole blood, sampled in connection with sensitization to the hapten diphenylcyclopropenone (DPC). Source of these receptors: a woman between 50 and 59 years old with alopecia areata. Some clones in this sample may be carry-over from other donors' samples.

This clonotype was seen a handful of times. The chain combines TRBV12-3 or TRBV12-4 with TRBJ2-1; tentatively, D is TRBD1 (6 bases). CDR3 length equals 16 residues. V dropped 3 bases and J dropped 0 bases, with 12 bases sitting between them. The CDR3 loop is CASSLSGTSSYNEQFF. The CDR3 region has the DNA TGTGCCAGCAGTTTGTCGGGGACAAGCTCCTACAATGAGCAGTTCTTC.

This clonotype was observed many times. The chain uses TRBV12-3 or TRBV12-4 and TRBJ1-5; D uncertain. Trimming stripped 0 bases from V and 11 bases from J, with 17 bases between. The CDR3 is made up of 15 amino acids. The CDR3 here is CASSLAGVGQRAQHF. The CDR3 nucleotides read TGTGCCAGCAGTTTAGCGGGCGTCGGGCAAAGAGCCCAGCATTTT.

At least ten counts were recorded for this clonotype. This chain's CDR3 is CASSPGFNQPQHF. The DNA of the CDR3 is TGCGCCAGCAGTCCAGGTTTTAATCAGCCCCAGCATTTT. The chain couples TRBV10-2 to TRBJ1-5; no reliable D call. Trimming took 5 bases from V and 4 from J, leaving 9 bases between them. The CDR3 has 13 residues. The germline gives CDR1 WSHSY, CDR2 SAAADI.

This clonotype was seen only a few times. The V gene is TRBV6-2 or TRBV6-3, the J gene TRBJ1-5; D gene ambiguous. Trimming removed 6 bases from V and 3 bases from J, with 12 bases in between. CDR1 MNHEY and CDR2 SVGEGT come from the germline V gene. The CDR3 contains 14 residues. CDR3 protein: CASRLGLSNQPQHF. For the CDR3, the DNA is TGTGCCAGCAGACTCGGACTATCCAATCAGCCCCAGCATTTT.

This clonotype was seen at least ten times. This chain connects TRBV10-3 to TRBJ2-1, with 14 bases fitting TRBD2. CDR1 and CDR2 (germline): ENHRY, SYGVKD. The CDR3 runs 15 residues. Trimming took 6 bases from V and 6 from J; bases not matched to a gene: 4. The CDR3 region is CAIRKGTSGGNEQFF. CDR3 DNA: TGTGCCATCAGGAAAGGGACTAGCGGGGGCAATGAGCAGTTCTTC.

This clonotype turned up a few times. The V call is TRBV7-7, the J call TRBJ2-2; 7 bases fit TRBD1. The CDR3 spans 14 residues. V shed 3 bases and J 7 bases; nucleotides not matched to a gene: 5. CDR1 SSHAT and CDR2 FNYEAQ come from the germline V gene (reference sequence). The CDR3 sequence is CASSFDREGGELFF. CDR3 DNA sequence: TGTGCCAGCAGCTTCGACAGGGAAGGCGGGGAGCTGTTTTTT. The full variable domain, rest sourced from reference TRBV7-7 and TRBJ2-2, is GAGVSQSPRYKVTKRGQDVTLRCDPISSHATLYWYQQALGQGPEFLTYFNYEAQPDKSGLPSDRFSAERPEGSISTLTIQRTEQRDSAMYRCASSFDREGGELFFGEGSRLTVL.

The rearrangement uses TRBV6-1 and TRBJ2-1, with D uncertain. The CDR3 has 15 residues. Germline lookup yields CDR1 MNHNS and CDR2 SASEGT. V lost 0 bases to trimming and J lost 10 bases, with 16 bases between them. The CDR3 DNA is TGTGCCAGCAGTGAAGCGCGAAAGATCCTAGGGGAGCAGTTCTTC. It encodes CASSEARKILGEQFF.

This clonotype has ten or more counts. The chain is built from TRBV3-1 and TRBJ2-3; 10 nucleotides match TRBD2. From germline, CDR1 is LGHDT and CDR2 YNNKEL (reference sequence). V lost 4 bases and J lost 2; bases outside the gene matches: 9. This CDR3 has 17 residues. The CDR3 region is CASSRGAGGPTTDTQYF. DNA for the CDR3: TGTGCCAGCAGCCGTGGAGCGGGAGGGCCTACCACAGATACGCAGTATTTT.

At least ten counts were recorded for this clonotype. The J gene is TRBJ1-3, the V gene TRBV29-1; D perhaps matches TRBD1 (5 bases). With 6 bases removed from V and 0 bases from J, the gap between germline ends came to 15 bases. The CDR3 has 15 amino acids. The V gene's germline CDR1 is SQVTM and CDR2 ANQGSEA. The CDR3 here is CSVKTPGVSGNTIYF. In DNA, the CDR3 is TGCAGCGTGAAAACGCCGGGGGTCTCTGGAAACACCATATATTTT.

This clonotype was counted ten times or more. This chain connects TRBV5-1 to TRBJ1-2, with D maybe TRBD1 (6 bases). Germline V CDR1 and CDR2: SGHRS, YFSETQ. The CDR3 has 14 residues. Trimming shortened V by 3 bases and J by 1 base, and 10 bases separated the two germline ends. Written as DNA, the CDR3 is TGCGCCAGCAGCTCCACAGGGAGTAACTATGGCTACACCTTC. Translated, it gives CASSSTGSNYGYTF. The variable domain in full, with the rest retrieved from reference TRBV5-1 and TRBJ1-2, is KAGVTQTPRYLIKTRGQQVTLSCSPISGHRSVSWYQQTPGQGLQFLFEYFSETQRNKGNFPGRFSGRQFSNSRSEMNVSTLELGDSALYLCASSSTGSNYGYTFGSGTRLTVV.

In this sample, this clonotype turned up many times. The chain combines TRBV29-1 with TRBJ1-6; TRBD1 is a possible D gene (5 bases). V was trimmed by 6 bases and J by 8 bases, leaving 14 bases between them. Germline lookup yields CDR1 SQVTM and CDR2 ANQGSEA. This CDR3 has 13 residues. Written as DNA, the CDR3 is TGCAGCGTCCGGAGGCAGGGAGATTCACCCCTCCACTTT. Translation: CSVRRQGDSPLHF.

This clonotype was observed at least ten times. V usage is TRBV2 and J usage is TRBJ1-1; 9 bases line up with TRBD1. This CDR3 spans 13 amino acids. The junction had 5 bases not matched to a gene; V was cut back by 7 bases and J by 5 bases. Germline CDR1 reads SNHLY; CDR2 reads FYNNEI. The CDR3 region is CASKNRGRTEAFF. As DNA, the CDR3 is TGTGCCAGCAAGAACAGGGGGCGAACTGAAGCTTTCTTT.

Many counts were recorded for this clonotype. In DNA form, the CDR3 reads TGTGCCAGCTCACCAGCTCCGGGGAGCAGCTCCTACGAGCAGTACTTC. Protein sequence: CASSPAPGSSSYEQYF. The V gene is TRBV18, the J gene TRBJ2-7; weak D call: TRBD2 (5 bases). The CDR3 has 16 amino acids. The V end lost 2 bases, the J end lost 0 bases, and 14 bases lay between the germline ends. Germline V gives CDR1 KGHSH, CDR2 LQKENI.

This clonotype was observed a handful of times. This chain uses TRBV20-1 with TRBJ2-7, with TRBD2 matching 7 bases. This CDR3 is 15 amino acids long. Germline CDR1 is DFQATT and CDR2 is SNEGSKA (reference sequence). V lost 0 bases and J lost 2; bases outside the gene matches: 7. CDR3 loop: CSARDERDYTYEQYF. The CDR3 DNA reads as TGCAGTGCTAGAGATGAACGGGACTATACCTACGAGCAGTACTTC.

The sample holds many counts of this clonotype. The V call is TRBV5-1, the J call TRBJ1-5; D gene ambiguous. Germline CDR1 SGHRS, CDR2 YFSETQ. This CDR3 comprises 13 residues. V was cut by 0 bases and J by 6 bases, with 7 bases left in between. In DNA, the CDR3 is TGCGCCAGCAGCTTGGATGTCAGTCAGCCCCAGCATTTT. Translation: CASSLDVSQPQHF.

Many counts were recorded for this clonotype. V is TRBV6-1 and J is TRBJ1-6; D remains ambiguous. The germline V gene encodes CDR1 MNHNS and CDR2 SASEGT. The CDR3 is 14 amino acids. Trimming took 3 bases from V and 9 from J, leaving 12 bases between them. The CDR3 loop is CASSERGDGSPLHF. The CDR3 nucleotides read TGTGCCAGCAGTGAGCGGGGTGATGGTTCACCCCTCCACTTT.

A few counts support this clonotype. The rearrangement joins TRBV29-1 to TRBJ1-1, with TRBD1 as a possible D gene (6 bases). The germline V and J ends were trimmed by 4 bases and 3 bases, with 12 bases remaining between them. The CDR3 spans 13 residues. CDR1 is SQVTM, CDR2 ANQGSEA, per germline. CDR3 DNA sequence: TGCAGCGTTGTAAGGACAGTGGACACTGAAGCTTTCTTT. Translated, it gives CSVVRTVDTEAFF. The full variable domain, with the rest looked up from reference TRBV29-1 and TRBJ1-1, is SAVISQKPSRDICQRGTSLTIQCQVDSQVTMMFWYRQQPGQSLTLIATANQGSEATYESGFVIDKFPISRPNLTFSTLTVSNMSPEDSSIYLCSVVRTVDTEAFFGQGTRLTVV.

This clonotype was counted at least ten times. The rearrangement joins TRBV20-1 to TRBJ2-1; TRBD2 agrees at 7 bases. This CDR3 is built from 15 residues. Looked up from germline, CDR1 is DFQATT and CDR2 is SNEGSKA (reference sequence). J gave up 5 bases and V 0 bases, and 7 bases lay outside the gene matches. The CDR3 DNA is TGCAGTGCTAGAGATTCGCTAGCGGCGAACAATGAGCAGTTCTTC. Protein sequence: CSARDSLAANNEQFF.

The J gene is TRBJ2-3, the V gene TRBV2; D gene uncertain. V lost 6 bases, J lost 3 bases, and 1 base lay in between. This CDR3 has 10 amino acids. Germline V gene sequence: CDR1 SNHLY, CDR2 FYNNEI. CDR3 in amino acids: CASRTDTQYF. Written as DNA, the CDR3 is TGTGCCAGCAGAACAGATACGCAGTATTTT.

This clonotype occurred a few times. This rearrangement joins TRBV2 to TRBJ2-1; 9 bases fit TRBD2. The CDR3 totals 15 residues. Germline values: CDR1 SNHLY, CDR2 FYNNEI. The J segment lost 9 bases and the V segment lost 5 bases, leaving 11 bases of the junction unmatched. The CDR3 protein is CASSKASSGIGEQFF. DNA for the CDR3: TGTGCCAGCAGTAAGGCTTCTAGCGGGATTGGTGAGCAGTTCTTC.

The table lists this clonotype with many counts. V usage is TRBV6-5 and J usage is TRBJ2-7; no clear D gene. Trimming removed 2 bases at V and 1 base at J, with 9 bases between. From germline, CDR1 is MNHEY and CDR2 SVGAGI. CDR3 length: 14 residues. The CDR3 here is CASSYDSRSYEQYF. CDR3 nucleotides: TGTGCCAGCAGTTACGATAGCAGGTCCTACGAGCAGTACTTC.

Here the CDR3 DNA reads TGTGCCTGGGGGGGGTTGAACACTGAAGCTTTCTTT. Its protein product is CAWGGLNTEAFF. The J gene is TRBJ1-1, the V gene TRBV2; D may be TRBD1 (5 bases). The CDR3 has 12 amino acids. V was clipped by 11 bases and J by 0 bases, with 10 bases between them. CDR1 SNHLY and CDR2 FYNNEI come from the germline V gene.

With respect to this clonotype: A read error is possible here, since a much larger clone lies one base away. This rearrangement joins TRBV29-1 to TRBJ1-4; D is undetermined. V was shortened by 4 bases and J by 5 bases, with 11 bases between the two germline ends. The length of the CDR3 is 13 residues. Germline V gene lookup returns CDR1 SQVTM and CDR2 ANQGSEA. DNA of the CDR3: TGCAGCGTTGGGGTGGTGGCAAATGAAAAACTGTTTTTT. Protein sequence: CSVGVVANEKLFF. The complete variable domain, with remaining parts taken from reference TRBV29-1 and TRBJ1-4, reads SAVISQKPSRDICQRGTSLTIQCQVDSQVTMMFWYRQQPGQSLTLIATANQGSEATYESGFVIDKFPISRPNLTFSTLTVSNMSPEDSSIYLCSVGVVANEKLFFGSGTQLSVL.

This clonotype has at least ten counts. J is TRBJ2-2 and V is TRBV11-2; 8 nucleotides align to TRBD1. With 4 bases clipped from V and 4 bases from J, the junction kept 8 bases outside the gene matches. This CDR3 is 16 amino acids long. Per the germline V gene, CDR1 is SGHAT and CDR2 is FQNNGV. CDR3 DNA: TGTGCCAGCAGCTCGATCAGGGGGCATCCCACCGGGGAGCTGTTTTTT. Its protein product is CASSSIRGHPTGELFF. The variable domain in full, completed from reference TRBV11-2 and TRBJ2-2, reads EAGVAQSPRYKIIEKRQSVAFWCNPISGHATLYWYQQILGQGPKLLIQFQNNGVVDDSQLPKDRFSAERLKGVDSTLKIQPAKLEDSAVYLCASSSIRGHPTGELFFGEGSRLTVL.

This clonotype was detected ten times or more. The J gene is TRBJ2-3, the V gene TRBV14; the D is unclear. V gave up 1 base and J gave up 4 bases, with 3 bases separating them. The CDR3 runs to 12 residues. From germline, CDR1 is SGHDN and CDR2 FVKESK. The CDR3 nucleotides are TGTGCCAGCAGCCAAGTTCCAGATACGCAGTATTTT. This gives the protein CASSQVPDTQYF.

This clonotype was found many times. The CDR3 loop is CASSQGRGYQPQHF. In DNA form, the CDR3 reads TGCGCCAGCAGCCAAGGGAGGGGTTATCAGCCCCAGCATTTT. The chain uses TRBV4-3 and TRBJ1-5; possible D gene TRBD1, 5 bases. Germline lookup yields CDR1 LGHNA and CDR2 YSLEER. This CDR3 region has 14 residues. V was shortened by 1 base and J by 5 bases, with 9 bases between the two germline ends.

Many counts were recorded for this clonotype. The rearrangement joins TRBV9 to TRBJ1-1; TRBD1 might be the D (5 bases). Germline V lookup: CDR1 SGDLS, CDR2 YYNGEE. This CDR3 contains 16 residues. V was clipped by 3 bases and J by 4 bases, with 19 bases between them. The DNA of the CDR3 is TGTGCCAGCAGCGCGGGACCCTTGGGGACTGGCACTGAAGCTTTCTTT. Translation: CASSAGPLGTGTEAFF.

This clonotype was observed at least ten times. The genes are TRBV4-1 and TRBJ2-7, with TRBD1 matching 11 bases. Germline lookup yields CDR1 MGHRA and CDR2 YSYEKL. The CDR3 sequence is 16 residues long. With V trimmed by 3 bases and J by 2 bases, 6 bases remained unmatched. CDR3 sequence reads: CASSHAPGQGAYEQYF. CDR3 nucleotide sequence: TGCGCCAGCAGCCACGCTCCGGGACAGGGGGCCTACGAGCAGTACTTC.

This clonotype was seen a handful of times. The chain uses TRBV7-8 and TRBJ1-4; D remains ambiguous. Germline CDR1 is SGHVS and CDR2 is FQNEAQ. The CDR3 spans 13 residues. The V and J ends lost 1 base and 7 bases respectively, with 7 bases between them. CDR3 DNA: TGTGCCAGCAGCTTAGGCCGAGTTGAAAAACTGTTTTTT. As protein: CASSLGRVEKLFF.

This clonotype was seen ten or more times. V is TRBV15 and J is TRBJ2-1; D unresolved. Germline values: CDR1 LNHNV, CDR2 YYDKDF (reference sequence). The CDR3 is 15 residues long. Deletions cut 0 bases from V and 6 bases from J, with 12 bases between. This CDR3 reads CATSRDGISGNEQFF. The CDR3 DNA sequence: TGTGCCACCAGCAGAGATGGAATTTCAGGCAATGAGCAGTTCTTC.

This clonotype occurred many times. The J gene is TRBJ2-5, the V gene TRBV27; D is uncertain. The germline V and J ends were trimmed by 2 bases and 5 bases, with 9 bases remaining between them. Germline V gene lookup returns CDR1 MNHEY and CDR2 SMNVEV (reference sequence). The CDR3 runs 13 residues. CDR3 loop: CASSLSLVETQYF. In DNA, the CDR3 is TGTGCCAGCAGTTTAAGTCTGGTGGAGACCCAGTACTTC.

This clonotype was observed a few times. The chain couples TRBV10-3 to TRBJ2-7; 8 bases are a match to TRBD2. The length of the CDR3 is 14 residues. V was pared by 6 bases and J by 3 bases, with 7 bases of the junction left unmatched. From germline, CDR1 is ENHRY and CDR2 SYGVKD. The CDR3 protein is CAIRGAGENYEQYF. CDR3 nucleotides: TGTGCCATCAGAGGAGCGGGGGAAAACTACGAGCAGTACTTC.